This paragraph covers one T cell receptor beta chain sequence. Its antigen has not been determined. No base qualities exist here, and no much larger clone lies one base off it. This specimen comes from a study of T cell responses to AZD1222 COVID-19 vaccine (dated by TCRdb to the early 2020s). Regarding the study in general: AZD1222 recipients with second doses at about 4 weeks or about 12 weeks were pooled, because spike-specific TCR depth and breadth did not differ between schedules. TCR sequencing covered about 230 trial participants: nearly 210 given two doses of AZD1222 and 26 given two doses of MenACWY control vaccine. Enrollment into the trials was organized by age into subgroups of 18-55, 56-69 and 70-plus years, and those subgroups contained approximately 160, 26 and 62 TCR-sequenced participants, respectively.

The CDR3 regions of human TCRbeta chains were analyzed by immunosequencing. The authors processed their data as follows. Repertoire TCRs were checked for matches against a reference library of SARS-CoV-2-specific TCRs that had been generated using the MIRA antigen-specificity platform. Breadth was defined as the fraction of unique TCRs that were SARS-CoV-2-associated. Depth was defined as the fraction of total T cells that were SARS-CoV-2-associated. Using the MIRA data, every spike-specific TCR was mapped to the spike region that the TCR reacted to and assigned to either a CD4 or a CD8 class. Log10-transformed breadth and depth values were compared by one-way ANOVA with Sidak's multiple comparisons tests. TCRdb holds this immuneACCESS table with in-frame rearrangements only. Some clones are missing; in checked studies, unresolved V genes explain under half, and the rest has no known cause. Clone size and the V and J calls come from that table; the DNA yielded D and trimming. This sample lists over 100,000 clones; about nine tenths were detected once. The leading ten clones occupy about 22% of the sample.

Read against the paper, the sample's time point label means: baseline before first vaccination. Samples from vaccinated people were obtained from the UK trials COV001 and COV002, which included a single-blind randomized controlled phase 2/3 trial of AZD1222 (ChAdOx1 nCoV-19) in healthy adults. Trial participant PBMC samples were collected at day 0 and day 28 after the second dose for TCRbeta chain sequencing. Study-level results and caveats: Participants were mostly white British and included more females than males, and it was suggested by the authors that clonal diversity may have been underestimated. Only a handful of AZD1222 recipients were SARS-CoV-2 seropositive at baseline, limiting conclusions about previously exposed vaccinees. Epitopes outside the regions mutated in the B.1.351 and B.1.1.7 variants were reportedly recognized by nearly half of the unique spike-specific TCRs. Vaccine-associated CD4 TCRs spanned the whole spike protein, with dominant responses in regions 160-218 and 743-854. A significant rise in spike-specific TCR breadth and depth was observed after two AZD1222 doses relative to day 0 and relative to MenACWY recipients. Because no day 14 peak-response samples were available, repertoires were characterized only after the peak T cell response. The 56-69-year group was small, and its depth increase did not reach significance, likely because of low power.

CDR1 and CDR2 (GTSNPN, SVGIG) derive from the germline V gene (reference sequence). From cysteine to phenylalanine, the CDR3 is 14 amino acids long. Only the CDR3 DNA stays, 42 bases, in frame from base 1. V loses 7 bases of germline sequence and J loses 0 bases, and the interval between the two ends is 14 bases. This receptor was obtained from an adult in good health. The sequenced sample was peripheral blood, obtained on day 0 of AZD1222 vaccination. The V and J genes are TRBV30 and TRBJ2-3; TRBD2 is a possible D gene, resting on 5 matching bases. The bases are TGTGCCTCCCCCCGTGGGGAGAGCACAGATACGCAGTATTTT. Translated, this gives CASPRGESTDTQYF.